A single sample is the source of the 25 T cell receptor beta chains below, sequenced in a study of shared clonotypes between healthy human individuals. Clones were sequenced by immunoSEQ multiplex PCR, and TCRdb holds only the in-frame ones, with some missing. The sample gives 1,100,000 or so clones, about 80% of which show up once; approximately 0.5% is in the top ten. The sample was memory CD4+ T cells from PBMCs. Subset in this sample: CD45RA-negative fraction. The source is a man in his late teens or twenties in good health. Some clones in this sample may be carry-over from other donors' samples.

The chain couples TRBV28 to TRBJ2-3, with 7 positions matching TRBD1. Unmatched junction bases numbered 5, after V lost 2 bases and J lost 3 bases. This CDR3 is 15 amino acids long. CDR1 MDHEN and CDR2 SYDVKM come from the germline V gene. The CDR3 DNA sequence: TGTGCCAGCAGTTTAAGACAGGGTGGGACAGATACGCAGTATTTT. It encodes CASSLRQGGTDTQYF.

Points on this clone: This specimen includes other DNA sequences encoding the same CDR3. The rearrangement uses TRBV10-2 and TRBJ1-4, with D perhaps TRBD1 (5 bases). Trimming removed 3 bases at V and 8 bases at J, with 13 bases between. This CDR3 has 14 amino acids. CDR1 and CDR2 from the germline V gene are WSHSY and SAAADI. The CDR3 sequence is CASSDTRRGEKLFF. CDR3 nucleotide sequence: TGCGCCAGCAGTGACACCCGAAGGGGAGAAAAACTGTTTTTT.

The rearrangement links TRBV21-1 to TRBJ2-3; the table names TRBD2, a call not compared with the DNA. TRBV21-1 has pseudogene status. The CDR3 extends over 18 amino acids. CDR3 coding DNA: TGTGCCAGCAGCATACAGGGGACGCTAGCGGGAGGAAGAGATACGCAGTATTTT. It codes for CASSIQGTLAGGRDTQYF.

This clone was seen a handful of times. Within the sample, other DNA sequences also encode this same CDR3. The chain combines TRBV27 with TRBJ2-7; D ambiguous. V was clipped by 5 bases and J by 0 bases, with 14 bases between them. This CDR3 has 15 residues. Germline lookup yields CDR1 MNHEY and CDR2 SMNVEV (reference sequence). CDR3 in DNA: TGTGCCAGCAGTCGAAACGGGCCTAGCTCCTACGAGCAGTACTTC. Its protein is CASSRNGPSSYEQYF.

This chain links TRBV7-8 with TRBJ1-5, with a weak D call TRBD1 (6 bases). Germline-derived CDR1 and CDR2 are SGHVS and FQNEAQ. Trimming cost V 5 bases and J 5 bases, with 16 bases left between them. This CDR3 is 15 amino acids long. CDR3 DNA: TGTGCCAGCAGCCCAGGGGAGGGGCGGTATCAGCCCCAGCATTTT. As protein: CASSPGEGRYQPQHF.

CDR3 nucleotide sequence: TGTGCCAGCAGTTTAAGCATCGAGGAGGGAGAGACCCAGTACTTC. It is translated as CASSLSIEEGETQYF. This chain uses TRBV27 with TRBJ2-5; D perhaps matches TRBD2 (6 bases). With 2 bases removed from V and 4 bases from J, the gap between germline ends came to 14 bases. Germline V gene lookup returns CDR1 MNHEY and CDR2 SMNVEV (reference sequence). The CDR3 runs 15 residues.

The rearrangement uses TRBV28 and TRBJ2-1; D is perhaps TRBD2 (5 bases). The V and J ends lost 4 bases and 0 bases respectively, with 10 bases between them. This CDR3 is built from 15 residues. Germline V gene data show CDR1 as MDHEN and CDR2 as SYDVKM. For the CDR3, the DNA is TGTGCCAGCAGTTCAGCGGTGCTCTCCTACAATGAGCAGTTCTTC. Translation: CASSSAVLSYNEQFF.

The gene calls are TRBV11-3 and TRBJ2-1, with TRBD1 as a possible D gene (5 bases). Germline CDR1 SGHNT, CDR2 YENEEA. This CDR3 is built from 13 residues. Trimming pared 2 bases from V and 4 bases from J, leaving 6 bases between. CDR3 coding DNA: TGTGCCAGCAGCTTAAACAGGTACAATGAGCAGTTCTTC. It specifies CASSLNRYNEQFF.

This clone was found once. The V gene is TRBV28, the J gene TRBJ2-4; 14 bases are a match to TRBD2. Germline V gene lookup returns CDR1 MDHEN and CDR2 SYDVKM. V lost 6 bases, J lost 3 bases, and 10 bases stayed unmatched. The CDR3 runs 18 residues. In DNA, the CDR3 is TGTGCCAGCAGCAGGGGACTAGCGGGAGTGCGGGGCAAAAACATTCAGTACTTC. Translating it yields CASSRGLAGVRGKNIQYF.

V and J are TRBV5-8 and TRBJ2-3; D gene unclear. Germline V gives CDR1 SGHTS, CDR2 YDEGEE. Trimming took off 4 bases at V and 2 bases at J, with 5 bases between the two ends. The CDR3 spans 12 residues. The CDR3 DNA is TGTGCCAGCAGCCCGAACACAGATACGCAGTATTTT. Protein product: CASSPNTDTQYF.

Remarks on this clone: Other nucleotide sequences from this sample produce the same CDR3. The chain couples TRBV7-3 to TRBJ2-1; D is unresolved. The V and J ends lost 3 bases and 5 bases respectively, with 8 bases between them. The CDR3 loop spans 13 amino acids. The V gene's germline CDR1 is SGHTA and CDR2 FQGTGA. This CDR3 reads CASSFSRNNEQFF. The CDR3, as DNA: TGTGCCAGCAGCTTCTCGAGAAACAATGAGCAGTTCTTC.

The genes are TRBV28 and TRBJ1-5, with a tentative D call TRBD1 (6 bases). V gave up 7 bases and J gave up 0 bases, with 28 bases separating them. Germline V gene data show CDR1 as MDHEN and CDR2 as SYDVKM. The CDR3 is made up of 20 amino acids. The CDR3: CASTSFFWTVEPNSNQPQHF. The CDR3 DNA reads TGTGCCAGCACCTCTTTTTTTTGGACAGTAGAGCCTAATAGCAATCAGCCCCAGCATTTT.

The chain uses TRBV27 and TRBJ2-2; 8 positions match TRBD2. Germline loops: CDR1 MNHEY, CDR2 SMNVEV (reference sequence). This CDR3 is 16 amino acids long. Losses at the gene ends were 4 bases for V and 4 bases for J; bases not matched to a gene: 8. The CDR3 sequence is CASSYKGLVLTGELFF. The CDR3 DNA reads TGTGCCAGCAGTTACAAGGGACTAGTCCTCACCGGGGAGCTGTTTTTT.

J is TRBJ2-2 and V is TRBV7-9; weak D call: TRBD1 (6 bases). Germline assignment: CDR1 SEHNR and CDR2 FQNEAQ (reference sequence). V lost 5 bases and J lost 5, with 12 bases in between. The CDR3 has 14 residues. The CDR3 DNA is TGTGCCAGCAGCCCCGACAGGCGTACCGGGGAGCTGTTTTTT. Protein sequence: CASSPDRRTGELFF.

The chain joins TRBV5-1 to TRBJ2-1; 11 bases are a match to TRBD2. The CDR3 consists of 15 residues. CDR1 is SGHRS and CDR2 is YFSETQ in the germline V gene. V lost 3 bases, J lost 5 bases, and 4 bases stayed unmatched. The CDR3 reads CASSSTSGVHNEQFF. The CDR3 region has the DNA TGCGCCAGCAGCTCGACTAGCGGGGTACACAATGAGCAGTTCTTC.

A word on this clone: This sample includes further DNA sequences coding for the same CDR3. This CDR3 reads CASKENTEAFF. The DNA for the CDR3 is TGTGCCAGCAAAGAGAACACTGAAGCTTTCTTT. The chain carries TRBV25-1 and TRBJ1-1; D is unclear. This CDR3 spans 11 amino acids. Per the germline V gene, CDR1 is MGHDK and CDR2 is SYGVNS. Trimming shortened V by 7 bases and J by 1 base, and 4 bases separated the two germline ends. Complete variable domain (other parts from reference TRBV25-1 and TRBJ1-1): EADIYQTPRYLVIGTGKKITLECSQTMGHDKMYWYQQDPGMELHLIHYSYGVNSTEKGDLSSESTVSRIRTEHFPLTLESARPSHTSQYLCASKENTEAFFGQGTRLTVV.

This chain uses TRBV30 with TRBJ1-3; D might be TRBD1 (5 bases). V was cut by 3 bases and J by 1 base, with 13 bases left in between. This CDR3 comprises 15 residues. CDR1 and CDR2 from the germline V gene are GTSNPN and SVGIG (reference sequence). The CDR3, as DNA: TGTGCCTGGAGGACTCCAGGGTTTTCTGGAAACACCATATATTTT. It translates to CAWRTPGFSGNTIYF.

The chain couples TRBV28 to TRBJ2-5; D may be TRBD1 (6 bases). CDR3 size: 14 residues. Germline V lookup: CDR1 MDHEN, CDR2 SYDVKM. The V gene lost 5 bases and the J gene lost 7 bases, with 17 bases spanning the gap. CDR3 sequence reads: CASSPNRDAGTQYF. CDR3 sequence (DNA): TGTGCCAGCAGTCCTAACAGGGATGCGGGGACCCAGTACTTC.

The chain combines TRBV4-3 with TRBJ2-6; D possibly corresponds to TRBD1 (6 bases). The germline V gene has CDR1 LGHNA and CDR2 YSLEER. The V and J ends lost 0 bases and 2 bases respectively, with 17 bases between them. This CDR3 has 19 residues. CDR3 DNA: TGCGCCAGCAGCCAAGAAGAGTCAGGGGTTTTCGCTGGGGCCAACGTCCTGACTTTC. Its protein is CASSQEESGVFAGANVLTF.

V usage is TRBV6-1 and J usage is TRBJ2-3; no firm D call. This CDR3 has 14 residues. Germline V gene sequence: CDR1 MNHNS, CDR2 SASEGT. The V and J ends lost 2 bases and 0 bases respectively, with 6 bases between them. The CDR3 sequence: CASSEIRSTDTQYF. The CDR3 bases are TGTGCCAGCAGTGAAATTCGGAGCACAGATACGCAGTATTTT.

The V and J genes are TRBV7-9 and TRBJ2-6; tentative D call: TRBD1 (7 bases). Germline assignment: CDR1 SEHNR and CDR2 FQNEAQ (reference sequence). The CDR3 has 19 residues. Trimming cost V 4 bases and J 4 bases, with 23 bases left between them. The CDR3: CASSSRGQRALPGANVLTF. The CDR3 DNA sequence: TGTGCCAGCAGCTCGCGGGGACAGAGGGCCCTCCCCGGGGCCAACGTCCTGACTTTC.

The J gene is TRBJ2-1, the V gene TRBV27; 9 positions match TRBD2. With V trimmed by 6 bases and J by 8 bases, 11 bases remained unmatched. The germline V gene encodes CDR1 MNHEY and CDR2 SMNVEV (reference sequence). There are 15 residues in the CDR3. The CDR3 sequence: CASRKTSGAPYEQFF. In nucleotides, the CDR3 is TGTGCCAGCAGAAAGACTAGCGGTGCGCCCTATGAGCAGTTCTTC.

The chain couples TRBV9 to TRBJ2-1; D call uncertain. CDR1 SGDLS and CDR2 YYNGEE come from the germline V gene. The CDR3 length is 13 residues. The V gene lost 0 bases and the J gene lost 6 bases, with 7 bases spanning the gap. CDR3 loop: CASSVGPANEQFF. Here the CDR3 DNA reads TGTGCCAGCAGCGTAGGTCCCGCCAATGAGCAGTTCTTC.

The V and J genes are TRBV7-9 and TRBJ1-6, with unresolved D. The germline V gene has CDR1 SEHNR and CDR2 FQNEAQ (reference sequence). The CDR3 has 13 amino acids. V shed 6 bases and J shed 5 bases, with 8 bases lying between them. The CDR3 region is CASRWADNSPLHF. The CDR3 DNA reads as TGTGCCAGCAGATGGGCAGATAATTCACCCCTCCACTTT.

As DNA, the CDR3 is TGTGCCAGCAGACTAGGGGGTTCGGGAAACTCTGGAAACACCATATATTTT. It specifies CASRLGGSGNSGNTIYF. The genes are TRBV28 and TRBJ1-3; D is possibly TRBD1 (6 bases). V was pared by 6 bases and J by 0 bases, with 18 bases between. Germline lookup yields CDR1 MDHEN and CDR2 SYDVKM. The CDR3 is 17 amino acids.